The rows below give T cell receptor beta chains drawn from one sample of a study of blood T cells in healthy people across ages. A single record per CDR3 protein comes from TCRdb applying MiXCR to the 5' RACE reads. This sample has about 570,000 distinct CDR3 sequences, with about 27% found just once. A further study also used this sample, focusing on T cells of mothers and their children.

The sequencing sample was made of blood. The receptors were sampled from a boy under 10 years old in good health. Both conserved end residues are part of each CDR3. A D gene is named only where the DNA matches it firmly. Not every row has a clone size; where given, it reads once, few, many or a size class.

cdr3_aa: CASSQDHRYGYTF; cdr3_nt: TGTGCCAGCAGCCAAGATCATAGGTATGGCTACACCTTC; clone_size: .; v_call: TRBV3-1; d_call: .; j_call: TRBJ1-2
cdr3_aa: CSARGQFSKNIQYF; cdr3_nt: TGCAGTGCTCGGGGTCAGTTCTCGAAAAACATTCAGTACTTC; clone_size: .; v_call: TRBV20-1; d_call: .; j_call: TRBJ2-4
cdr3_aa: CASSQGLAGDFDEQFF; cdr3_nt: TGTGCCAGCAGTCAGGGACTAGCGGGAGATTTCGATGAGCAGTTCTTC; clone_size: few; v_call: TRBV2; d_call: TRBD2; j_call: TRBJ2-1
cdr3_aa: CSALNRGGVGYNEQFF; cdr3_nt: TGCAGTGCCCTCAACCGGGGGGGAGTCGGATACAATGAGCAGTTCTTC; clone_size: .; v_call: TRBV20-1; d_call: TRBD2; j_call: TRBJ2-1
cdr3_aa: CASSRQGAPYEQYF; cdr3_nt: TGTGCCAGCAGTAGACAGGGGGCACCATACGAGCAGTACTTC; clone_size: .; v_call: TRBV12-3/TRBV12-4; d_call: TRBD1; j_call: TRBJ2-7
cdr3_aa: CASGTTDSFDFANTEAFF; cdr3_nt: TGTGCCAGCGGCACAACGGACAGTTTTGATTTCGCGAACACTGAAGCTTTCTTT; clone_size: .; v_call: TRBV9; d_call: .; j_call: TRBJ1-1
cdr3_aa: CASGGRGGTSQEAFF; cdr3_nt: TGTGCTAGTGGTGGTCGAGGTGGGACATCCCAAGAAGCTTTCTTT; clone_size: .; v_call: TRBV12-5; d_call: .; j_call: TRBJ1-1
cdr3_aa: CAWVHLSGGVNNEQFF; cdr3_nt: TGTGCCTGGGTTCATCTTAGCGGGGGTGTAAACAATGAGCAGTTCTTC; clone_size: .; v_call: TRBV30; d_call: TRBD2; j_call: TRBJ2-1
cdr3_aa: CASSRGTGETDEQFF; cdr3_nt: TGCGCCAGCAGCCGGGGGACAGGGGAAACGGATGAGCAGTTCTTC; clone_size: .; v_call: TRBV5-1; d_call: TRBD1; j_call: TRBJ2-1
cdr3_aa: CASSQLGGSAGELFF; cdr3_nt: TGTGCCAGCAGCCAGCTTGGGGGGTCTGCCGGGGAGCTGTTTTTT; clone_size: few; v_call: TRBV14; d_call: .; j_call: TRBJ2-2
cdr3_aa: CASSQEGRAGETQYF; cdr3_nt: TGTGCCAGCAGCCAAGAGGGACGGGCAGGAGAGACCCAGTACTTC; clone_size: .; v_call: TRBV4-2; d_call: .; j_call: TRBJ2-5
cdr3_aa: CASSGYSYNSPLHF; cdr3_nt: TGTGCCAGCAGTGGGTACAGTTATAATTCACCCCTCCACTTT; clone_size: many; v_call: TRBV6-1; d_call: .; j_call: TRBJ1-6
cdr3_aa: CASSSSGLRTDTQYF; cdr3_nt: TGTGCCAGCAGCTCGTCGGGACTACGCACAGATACGCAGTATTTT; clone_size: .; v_call: TRBV7-3; d_call: TRBD2; j_call: TRBJ2-3